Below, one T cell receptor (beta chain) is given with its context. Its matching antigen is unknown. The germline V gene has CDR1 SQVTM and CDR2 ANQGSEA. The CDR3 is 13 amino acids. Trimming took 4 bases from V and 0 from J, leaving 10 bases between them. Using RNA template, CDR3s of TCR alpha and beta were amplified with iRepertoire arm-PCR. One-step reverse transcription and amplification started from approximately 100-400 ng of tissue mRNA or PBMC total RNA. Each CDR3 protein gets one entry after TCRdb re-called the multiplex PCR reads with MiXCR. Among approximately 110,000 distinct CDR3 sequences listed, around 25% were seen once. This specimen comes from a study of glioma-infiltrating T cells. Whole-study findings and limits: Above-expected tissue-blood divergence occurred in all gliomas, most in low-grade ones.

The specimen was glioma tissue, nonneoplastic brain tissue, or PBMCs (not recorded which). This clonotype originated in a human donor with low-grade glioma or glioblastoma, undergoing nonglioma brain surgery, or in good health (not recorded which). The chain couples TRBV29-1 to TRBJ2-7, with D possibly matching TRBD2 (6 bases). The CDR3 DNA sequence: TGCAGCGTTGGACTAGGAAGCTCCTACGAGCAGTACTTC. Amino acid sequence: CSVGLGSSYEQYF.